These T cell receptor beta chains were read from a single sample in a study of shared clonotypes between healthy human individuals. Sequencing was performed with immunoSEQ multiplex PCR; in TCRdb, only in-frame clones are kept and a portion is missing. The sample has under 2,000,000 clones; about 95% are singletons. Sequencing used naive CD8+ T cells sorted from blood. Receptors originate from a man younger than 35 in good health. Each CDR3 is given with its conserved first and last residue. Each record gives: J gene, V gene, CDR3 length, D gene, clone size, CDR3 DNA, CDR3 protein. D genes are given only for firm matches. Rows give clone size only sometimes, using once, few, many, or a class for an expanded clone.

>TRBJ2-3|TRBV7-9|15|TRBD2|.
TGTGCCAGCAGCCGTACTAGCGAAAGCACAGATACGCAGTATTTT
CASSRTSESTDTQYF
>TRBJ2-6|TRBV9|15|TRBD1|.
TGTGCCAGCAGCGGTGACAGGGCTGGGGCCAACGTCCTGACTTTC
CASSGDRAGANVLTF
>TRBJ2-3|TRBV28|12|.|.
TGTGCCAGCAGTTTAAGCACAGATACGCAGTATTTT
CASSLSTDTQYF
>TRBJ1-3|TRBV9|17|.|.
TGTGCCAGCAGCGTAGATGGGGGCCAGGGCTCTGGAAACACCATATATTTT
CASSVDGGQGSGNTIYF
>TRBJ2-7|TRBV7-8|14|TRBD2|.
TGTGCCAGCAGTTCGGGAGGGCCCTCTTACGAGCAGTACTTC
CASSSGGPSYEQYF
>TRBJ2-5|TRBV16|14|.|.
TGTGCCAGCAGCCAAGTAACTACCCAAGAGACCCAGTACTTC
CASSQVTTQETQYF
>TRBJ2-5|TRBV6-1|13|.|.
TGTGCCAGCGACCCAACAGCCCCAGGGACCCAGTACTTC
CASDPTAPGTQYF
>TRBJ2-1|TRBV7-2|19|.|.
TGTGCCAGCAGCTCCGCGACCAGATTCGGGGCGTCCGCTCACAATGAGCAGTTCTTC
CASSSATRFGASAHNEQFF
>TRBJ2-1|TRBV19|15|TRBD2|once
TGTGCCAGTAGTGCGCTAGCGGGGAATTACAATGAGCAGTTCTTC
CASSALAGNYNEQFF
>TRBJ1-4|TRBV4-3|14|.|.
TGCGCCAGCAGCCAAGTACAGGCTAATGAAAAACTGTTTTTT
CASSQVQANEKLFF
>TRBJ2-5|TRBV5-8|14|.|.
TGTGCCAGCAGCTTGGGTGCCCTACAAGAGACCCAGTACTTC
CASSLGALQETQYF
>TRBJ2-7|TRBV5-6|13|TRBD1|.
TGTGCCACCCGACAGGGGGGGTCCTACGAGCAGTACTTC
CATRQGGSYEQYF
>TRBJ2-1|TRBV7-9|17|TRBD2|.
TGTGCCAGCAGGGATGGACTAGCGGGGGGCCCTAGGGATGAGCAGTTCTTC
CASRDGLAGGPRDEQFF
>TRBJ2-7|TRBV9|16|.|.
TGTGCCAGCAGCGTAGCTGGGACCACCGGGGCCTACGAGCAGTACTTC
CASSVAGTTGAYEQYF
>TRBJ2-7|TRBV6-5|13|.|.
TGTGCCAGCCCGAAACCAGGGTGGTCCGAGCAGTACTTC
CASPKPGWSEQYF
>TRBJ2-2|TRBV30|13|TRBD1|.
TGTGCCTGGAGGGAAGGGGGCGGCGGGGAGCTGTTTTTT
CAWREGGGGELFF
>TRBJ2-1|TRBV11-3|15|TRBD2|.
TGTGCCAGCAGCTTAATGGGCGGGGGGATGGATGAGCAGTTCTTC
CASSLMGGGMDEQFF
>TRBJ1-3|TRBV13|14|.|.
TGTGCCAGCTCCTATAGCGTTTTAGAAAACACCATATATTTT
CASSYSVLENTIYF
>TRBJ2-7|TRBV9|14|.|.
TGTGCCAGCAGCGTAGAGGAGGGACCCTACGAGCAGTACTTC
CASSVEEGPYEQYF
>TRBJ1-1|TRBV27|12|.|.
TGTGCCAGCAGGAAGGGGAACACTGAAGCTTTCTTT
CASRKGNTEAFF
>TRBJ2-7|TRBV6-8|13|.|once
TGTGCCAGCAGAGACCGGGACCACTACGAGCAGTACTTC
CASRDRDHYEQYF
>TRBJ1-4|TRBV28|14|.|.
TGTGCCAGCAACCCCTTCGGGTTTCGGGAAAAACTGTTTTTT
CASNPFGFREKLFF
>TRBJ2-3|TRBV6-5|16|TRBD2|.
TGTGCCAGCAGTTACTCGGGGGGGGAGAGCACAGATACGCAGTATTTT
CASSYSGGESTDTQYF
>TRBJ2-7|TRBV19|14|TRBD1|.
TGTGCCAGTAGTATCGGACAGGGGGACTACGAGCAGTACTTC
CASSIGQGDYEQYF
>TRBJ2-7|TRBV27|12|TRBD2|.
TGTGCCAGCAGTTTTGCGGGAGTCGAGCAGTACTTC
CASSFAGVEQYF
>TRBJ2-1|TRBV5-6|16|TRBD2|.
TGTGCCAGCAGCGAAGCCCTAGCGGGAGAGTACAATGAGCAGTTCTTC
CASSEALAGEYNEQFF
>TRBJ2-1|TRBV21-1|12|.|.
TGTGCCAGCAGCAAACAGGGCAATGAGCAGTTCTTC
CASSKQGNEQFF
>TRBJ2-7|TRBV29-1|13|.|.
TGCAGCGTGACCACGGGACGCTCCTACGAGCAGTACTTC
CSVTTGRSYEQYF
>TRBJ1-1|TRBV7-6|12|TRBD1|.
TGTGCCAGCAGCGCAGGGGGATCTGAAGCTTTCTTT
CASSAGGSEAFF
>TRBJ1-4|TRBV25-1|14|TRBD1|.
TGTGCCAGCAGTGAGGGGGGGACAGAAGAAAAACTGTTTTTT
CASSEGGTEEKLFF
>TRBJ2-3|TRBV7-3|14|.|.
TGTGCCAGCAGCCCCGGGCTAGCGTCAGATACGCAGTATTTT
CASSPGLASDTQYF
>TRBJ1-5|TRBV28|16|.|once
TGTGCCAGCAGTCCTCAGGACCACGGCAGCAATCAGCCCCAGCATTTT
CASSPQDHGSNQPQHF
>TRBJ2-2|TRBV2|17|TRBD2|once
TGTGCCAGCGGAGGACTAGCGGGGGTGATGAACACCGGGGAGCTGTTTTTT
CASGGLAGVMNTGELFF
>TRBJ2-7|TRBV10-3|14|.|.
TGTGCCATCAGTGACGAGGTCAGTTTCTACGAGCAGTACTTC
CAISDEVSFYEQYF
>TRBJ2-1|TRBV5-4|14|TRBD2|.
TGTGCCAGCAGCATGACGGGACTAGAAAATGAGCAGTTCTTC
CASSMTGLENEQFF
>TRBJ2-5|TRBV11-2|15|TRBD2|.
TGTGCCAGCAGCCTTCATGCGGGGGGCGAGGAGACCCAGTACTTC
CASSLHAGGEETQYF
>TRBJ2-7|TRBV7-6|14|.|.
TGTGCCAGCAGCTTAGCCAGGGCGACCTACGAGCAGTACTTC
CASSLARATYEQYF
>TRBJ2-1|TRBV10-1|15|TRBD2|.
TGCGCCAGCAGTGGGCTAGCGGGAGGCCTGGATGAGCAGTTCTTC
CASSGLAGGLDEQFF
>TRBJ2-2|TRBV27|14|.|.
TGTGCCAGCAGACCGACGGATAACACCGGGGAGCTGTTTTTT
CASRPTDNTGELFF
>TRBJ2-7|TRBV5-6|16|.|.
TGTGCCAGCAGCTTAGACGGGGGGCCAGCGCCCTACGAGCAGTACTTC
CASSLDGGPAPYEQYF